The source of this T cell receptor (beta chain) is a study of cytomegalovirus exposure and HLA in healthy donors. Study details: In a later analysis, it was reported that the approximately 120 validation repertoires had been produced on the same platform as the roughly 610 repertoires belonging to the first cohort.

The assay was immunoSEQ multiplex PCR, and TCRdb's table has in-frame clones only and misses some. The sample has 200,000 to 250,000 clones; approximately 87% are singletons. Separate from the roughly 630-subject first cohort was the roughly 120-subject validation cohort, to which the donors belonged. V lost 0 bases and J 4 bases, leaving 15 bases between the germline ends. The germline V gene encodes CDR1 GTSNPN and CDR2 SVGIG (reference sequence). The CDR3 sequence is 15 residues long. The chain carries TRBV30 and TRBJ1-2, with no clear D. Sequenced material: PBMCs. The origin of this receptor is a woman aged 18-35 years in good health and CMV-seronegative. The CDR3 sequence: CAWSVRSGRGYGYTF. Here the CDR3 DNA reads TGTGCCTGGAGTGTACGGTCAGGACGAGGCTATGGCTACACCTTC. Complete variable domain (other parts from reference TRBV30 and TRBJ1-2): SQTIHQWPATLVQPVGSPLSLECTVEGTSNPNLYWYRQAAGRGLQLLFYSVGIGQISSEVPQNLSASRPQDRQFILSSKKLLLSDSGFYLCAWSVRSGRGYGYTFGSGTRLTVV.